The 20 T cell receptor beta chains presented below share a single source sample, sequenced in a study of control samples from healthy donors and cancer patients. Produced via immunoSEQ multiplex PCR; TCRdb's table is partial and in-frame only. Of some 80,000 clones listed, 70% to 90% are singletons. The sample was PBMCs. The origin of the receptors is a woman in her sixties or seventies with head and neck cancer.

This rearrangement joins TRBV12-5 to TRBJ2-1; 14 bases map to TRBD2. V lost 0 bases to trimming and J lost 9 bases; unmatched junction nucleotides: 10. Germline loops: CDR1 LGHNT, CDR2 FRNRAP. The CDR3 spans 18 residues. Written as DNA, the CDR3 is TGTGCTAGTGGTTTGGTACTAGGGGGACTAGCGGGAGATAGTGAGCAGTTCTTC. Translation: CASGLVLGGLAGDSEQFF. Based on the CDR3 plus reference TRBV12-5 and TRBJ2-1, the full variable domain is DARVTQTPRHKVTEMGQEVTMRCQPILGHNTVFWYRQTMMQGLELLAYFRNRAPLDDSGMPKDRFSAEMPDATLATLKIQPSEPRDSAVYFCASGLVLGGLAGDSEQFFGPGTRLTVL.

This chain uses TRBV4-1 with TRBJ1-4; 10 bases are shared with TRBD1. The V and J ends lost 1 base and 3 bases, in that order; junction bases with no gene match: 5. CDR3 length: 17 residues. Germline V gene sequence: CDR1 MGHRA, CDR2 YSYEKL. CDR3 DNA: TGCGCCAGCAGCCAAGGACAGGGGGCTGTGGCTAATGAAAAACTGTTTTTT. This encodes CASSQGQGAVANEKLFF.

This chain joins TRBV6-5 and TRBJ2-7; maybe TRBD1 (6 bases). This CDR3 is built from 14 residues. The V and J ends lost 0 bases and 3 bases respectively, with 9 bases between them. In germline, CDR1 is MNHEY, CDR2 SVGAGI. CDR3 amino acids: CASSYSWDIYEQYF. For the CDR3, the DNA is TGTGCCAGCAGTTACTCCTGGGACATCTACGAGCAGTACTTC.

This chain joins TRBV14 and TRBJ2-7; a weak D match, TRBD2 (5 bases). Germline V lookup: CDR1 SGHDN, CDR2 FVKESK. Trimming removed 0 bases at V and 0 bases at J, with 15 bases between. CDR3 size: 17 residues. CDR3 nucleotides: TGTGCCAGCAGCCAAGAGCAATCCCCGGGATACTCCTACGAGCAGTACTTC. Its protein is CASSQEQSPGYSYEQYF.

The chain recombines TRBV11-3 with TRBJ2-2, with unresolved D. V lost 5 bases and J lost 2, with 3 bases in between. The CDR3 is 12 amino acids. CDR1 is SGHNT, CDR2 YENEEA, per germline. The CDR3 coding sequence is TGTGCCAGCAGCCTCAACACCGGGGAGCTGTTTTTT. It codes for CASSLNTGELFF.

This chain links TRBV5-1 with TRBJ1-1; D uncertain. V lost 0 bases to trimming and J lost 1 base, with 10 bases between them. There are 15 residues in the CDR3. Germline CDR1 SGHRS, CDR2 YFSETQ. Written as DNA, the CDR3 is TGCGCCAGCAGCTTGGTGGCGGGCTCGAACACTGAAGCTTTCTTT. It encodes CASSLVAGSNTEAFF.

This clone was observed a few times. In DNA form, the CDR3 reads TGTGCCAGCAGCCATTCGTGGGGCCCAGACTCACCCCTCCACTTT. Protein: CASSHSWGPDSPLHF. The V and J genes are TRBV14 and TRBJ1-6; D may be TRBD1 (5 bases). CDR3 length: 15 residues. V was pared by 3 bases and J by 10 bases, with 16 bases between. Germline V gene sequence: CDR1 SGHDN, CDR2 FVKESK.

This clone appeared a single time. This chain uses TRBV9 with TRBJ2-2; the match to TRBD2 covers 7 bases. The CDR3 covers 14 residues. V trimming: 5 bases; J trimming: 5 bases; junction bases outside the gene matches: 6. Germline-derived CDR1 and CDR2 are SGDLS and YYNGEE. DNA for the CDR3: TGTGCCAGCAGGGGGCGGGAGCATACCGGGGAGCTGTTTTTT. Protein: CASRGREHTGELFF. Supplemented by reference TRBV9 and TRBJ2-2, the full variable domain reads DSGVTQTPKHLITATGQRVTLRCSPRSGDLSVYWYQQSLDQGLQFLIQYYNGEERAKGNILERFSAQQFPDLHSELNLSSLELGDSALYFCASRGREHTGELFFGEGSRLTVL.

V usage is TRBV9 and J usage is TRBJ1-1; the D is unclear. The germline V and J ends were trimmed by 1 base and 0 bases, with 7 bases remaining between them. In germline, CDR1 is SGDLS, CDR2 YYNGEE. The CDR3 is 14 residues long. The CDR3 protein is CASSVLTVNTEAFF. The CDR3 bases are TGTGCCAGCAGCGTACTGACTGTGAACACTGAAGCTTTCTTT.

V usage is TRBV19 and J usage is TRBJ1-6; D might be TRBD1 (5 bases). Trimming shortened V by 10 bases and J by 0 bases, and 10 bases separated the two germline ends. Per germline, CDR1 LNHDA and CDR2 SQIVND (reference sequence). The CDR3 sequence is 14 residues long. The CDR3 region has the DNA TGTGCCACTATTGACAGCTCCTATAATTCACCCCTCCACTTT. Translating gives CATIDSSYNSPLHF.

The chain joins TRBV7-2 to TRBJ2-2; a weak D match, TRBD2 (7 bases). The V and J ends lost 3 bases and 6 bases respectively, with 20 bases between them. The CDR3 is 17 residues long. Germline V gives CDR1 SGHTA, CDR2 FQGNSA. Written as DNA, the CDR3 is TGTGCCAGCAGCTTCAATGGGGGGGGCGCCCTCTCCGGGGAGCTGTTTTTT. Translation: CASSFNGGGALSGELFF.

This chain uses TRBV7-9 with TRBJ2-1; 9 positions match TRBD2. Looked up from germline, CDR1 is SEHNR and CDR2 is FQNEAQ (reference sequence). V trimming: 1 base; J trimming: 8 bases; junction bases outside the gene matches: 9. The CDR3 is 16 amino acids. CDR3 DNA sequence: TGTGCCAGCAGCTTAGAAGTTACTCGCGGGAGGGATGAGCAGTTCTTC. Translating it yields CASSLEVTRGRDEQFF.

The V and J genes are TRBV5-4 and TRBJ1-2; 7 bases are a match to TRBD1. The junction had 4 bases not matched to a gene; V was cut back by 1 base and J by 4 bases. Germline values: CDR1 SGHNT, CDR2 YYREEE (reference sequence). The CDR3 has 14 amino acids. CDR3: CASSLSAGGYGYTF. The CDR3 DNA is TGTGCCAGCAGCTTGTCGGCAGGGGGCTATGGCTACACCTTC.

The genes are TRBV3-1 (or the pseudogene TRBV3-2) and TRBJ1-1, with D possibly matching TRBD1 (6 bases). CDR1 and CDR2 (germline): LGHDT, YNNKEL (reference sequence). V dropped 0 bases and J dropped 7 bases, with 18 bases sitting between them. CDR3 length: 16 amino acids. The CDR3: CASSQDPRGLPGEAFF. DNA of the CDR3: TGTGCCAGCAGCCAAGACCCCAGGGGCCTTCCGGGTGAAGCTTTCTTT.

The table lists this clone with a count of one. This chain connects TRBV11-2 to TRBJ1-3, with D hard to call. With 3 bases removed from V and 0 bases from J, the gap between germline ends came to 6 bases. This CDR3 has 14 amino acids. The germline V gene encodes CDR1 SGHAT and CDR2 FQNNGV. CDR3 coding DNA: TGTGCCAGCAGCTTTACTAGCTCTGGAAACACCATATATTTT. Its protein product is CASSFTSSGNTIYF.

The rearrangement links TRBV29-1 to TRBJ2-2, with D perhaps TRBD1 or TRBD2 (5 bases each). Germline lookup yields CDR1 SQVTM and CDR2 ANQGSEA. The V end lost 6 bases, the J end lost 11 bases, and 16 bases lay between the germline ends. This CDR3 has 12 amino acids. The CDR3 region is CSVIQSGPELFF. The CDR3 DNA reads TGCAGCGTGATACAGTCGGGACCCGAGCTGTTTTTT.

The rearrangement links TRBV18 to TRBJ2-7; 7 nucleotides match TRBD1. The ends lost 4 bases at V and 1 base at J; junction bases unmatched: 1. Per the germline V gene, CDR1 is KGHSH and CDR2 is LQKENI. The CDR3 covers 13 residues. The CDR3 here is CASSRGQSYEQYF. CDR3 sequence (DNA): TGTGCCAGCTCACGGGGACAGTCCTACGAGCAGTACTTC.

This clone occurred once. The CDR3 bases are TGTGCCAGCAGCTCGCGAACAGTAGACTATGGCTACACCTTC. It encodes CASSSRTVDYGYTF. The chain recombines TRBV7-7 with TRBJ1-2; no definite D call. Germline V gene lookup returns CDR1 SSHAT and CDR2 FNYEAQ (reference sequence). With 4 bases removed from V and 3 bases from J, the gap between germline ends came to 12 bases. This CDR3 contains 14 residues.

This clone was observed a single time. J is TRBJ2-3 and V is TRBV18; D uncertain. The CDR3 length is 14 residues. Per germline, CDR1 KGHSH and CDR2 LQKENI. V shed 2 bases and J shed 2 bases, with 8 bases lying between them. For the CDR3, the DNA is TGTGCCAGCTCACCAACCCCGAACACAGATACGCAGTATTTT. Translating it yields CASSPTPNTDTQYF.

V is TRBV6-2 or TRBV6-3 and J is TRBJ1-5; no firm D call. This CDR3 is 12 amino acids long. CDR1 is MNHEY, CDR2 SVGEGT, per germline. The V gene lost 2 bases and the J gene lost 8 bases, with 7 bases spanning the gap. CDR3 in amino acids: CASSYRFEPQHF. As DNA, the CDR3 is TGTGCCAGCAGTTACCGTTTTGAGCCCCAGCATTTT.